The clone carrying this T cell receptor beta chain has ten or more counts. This record comes from a study of early T cells in non-severe SARS-CoV-2 infection. Per the germline V gene, CDR1 is SNHLY and CDR2 is FYNNEI. The CDR3 totals 14 residues. Unmatched junction bases numbered 7, after V lost 7 bases and J lost 7 bases. MiXCR, run by TCRdb on the 5' RACE reads, gives a single entry per CDR3 protein. The sample shows more than 90,000 distinct CDR3 sequences, roughly 9.6% of them seen only once. The clonotype comes from an adult who was a healthcare worker with PCR-confirmed SARS-CoV-2 infection or an uninfected control (not recorded which). Sample: whole blood. J is TRBJ1-4 and V is TRBV2, with 9 bases matching TRBD1. The CDR3: CASINGQGSEKLFF. CDR3 DNA sequence: TGTGCCAGCATTAATGGACAGGGGTCTGAAAAACTGTTTTTT.